Detailed here is one T cell receptor beta chain. This clonotype showed up many times. The antigen it recognizes is unknown. No base-level quality is on record; no much larger clone is a single base apart. TCR beta CDR3 regions were amplified from RNA transcripts. A first-round RT-PCR of the TCR CDR3 used the HTBI primer set with the Qiagen OneStep RT-PCR kit. Libraries were constructed in a second round of multiplex PCR, after which size selection and purification were performed. Libraries were sequenced paired-end with 100 bp reads on an Illumina HiSeq2000. In the authors' own workflow: SOAPnuke was used to process the raw data, removing reads that contained adapters or uncalled bases, had a mean Phred below 15, or lacked an exact match to the constant primer or identifier. High-quality paired reads were merged with COPE v1.2.5, and unique nucleotide sequences were defined as clonotypes. MiTCR v1.1 was used to align clonotypes to the IMGT TRBV, TRBD and TRBJ reference segments. Only V-J combinations with frequency above 0.0001, covering approximately 99% of repertoires, were analysed. A TCS score was defined as the ratio of F50 (clonal expansion) to E x V (chaos), with BLOSUM62-based TCRdist applied between CDR3 peptides within each V-J. Welch's t-statistics and random forest reduced approximately 520 V-J features to about 12, which were used in a naive Bayes classifier (R e1071). The public reads were run again by TCRdb, first through fastp at Q25 and then through MiXCR, and only productive beta chains were kept. Each entry is one CDR3 protein sequence, shown with its most common DNA and genes. Here the V and J calls rest on TCRdb's processing, not on the authors' analysis. The sample includes some 490,000 distinct CDR3 sequences, with roughly 16% observed a single time. In total, the top ten clones hold roughly 29% of the sample.

This record belongs to a study of T cells in Graves' hyperthyroidism and ophthalmopathy (dated 2019 in TCRdb). As for the study more broadly: Peripheral blood was sampled at the time of initial diagnosis, prior to any treatment. The paper describes TCR Vbeta CDR3 sequencing of 140 or so peripheral blood samples, made up of under 50 ophthalmopathy patients, over 70 hyperthyroidism patients and roughly 17 progressor patients. The approximately 100 discovery patients were divided at random into training and test sets in a 7:3 ratio. An independent validation cohort of 18 to 20 hyperthyroidism patients and 17 patients who later progressed to ophthalmopathy tested prospective prediction of ophthalmopathy. Once sampling was done, hyperthyroidism patients were given methimazole at a starting dose of 30 mg daily, whereas ophthalmopathy patients were given high-dose intravenous methylprednisolone. To identify distinguishing TCR V-J signatures, a discovery cohort of about 100 patients was used, comprising 43 with Graves' ophthalmopathy and roughly 60 with stable Graves' hyperthyroidism. Thyroid tissue and blood T-cell repertoires from six Graves' hyperthyroidism patients were also compared in the study.

Results the study describes overall, beyond this receptor: No statistical method was used to fix the sample size in advance, and group allocation was not hidden from the investigators. In cross-validation, a model built on a 13 V-J signature told ophthalmopathy apart from stable hyperthyroidism with just under 90% sensitivity and approximately 81% specificity, and in testing the same model reached 80%/75%. In validation, the model predicted progression to ophthalmopathy with about 71% sensitivity and about 73% specificity, a median of about 6.7 months before onset. Most expanded thyroid clonotypes (frequency above 0.001) were also detected in blood, suggesting blood repertoires may reflect thyroid immune responses.

CDR1 DFQATT and CDR2 SNEGSKA are derived from the germline V gene (reference sequence). V drops 0 bases and J drops 5 bases, leaving 7 bases in between. Counted from cysteine to phenylalanine, this CDR3 has 12 amino acids. Only CDR3 DNA remains: 36 bases, in frame from the first base. Moderately to severely active disease, a Clinical Activity Score of at least 3, a NOSPECS grade of at least 4, and a duration under 3 months were present in ophthalmopathy patients. Exclusion was applied to patients with uncontrolled infections, other autoimmune diseases, pregnancy or lactation. Diagnoses relied on clinical symptoms, serum thyroxine and TRAb, thyroid ultrasound and orbital computed tomography. PBMCs were isolated from about 10 ml of fresh peripheral blood by Ficoll-Paque density gradient centrifugation. Trizol reagent was used to extract total RNA, and RNA quality was then checked on an Agilent 2100 Bioanalyzer.

Specimen: blood. The source of this sequence is a woman aged 30 to 39 with Graves' ophthalmopathy. The rearranged chain carries TRBV20-1 and TRBJ2-5; the D gene is not confidently resolved. The CDR3 protein sequence reads: CSARDIGETQYF. The DNA sequence is TGCAGTGCTAGAGATATAGGGGAGACCCAGTACTTC.